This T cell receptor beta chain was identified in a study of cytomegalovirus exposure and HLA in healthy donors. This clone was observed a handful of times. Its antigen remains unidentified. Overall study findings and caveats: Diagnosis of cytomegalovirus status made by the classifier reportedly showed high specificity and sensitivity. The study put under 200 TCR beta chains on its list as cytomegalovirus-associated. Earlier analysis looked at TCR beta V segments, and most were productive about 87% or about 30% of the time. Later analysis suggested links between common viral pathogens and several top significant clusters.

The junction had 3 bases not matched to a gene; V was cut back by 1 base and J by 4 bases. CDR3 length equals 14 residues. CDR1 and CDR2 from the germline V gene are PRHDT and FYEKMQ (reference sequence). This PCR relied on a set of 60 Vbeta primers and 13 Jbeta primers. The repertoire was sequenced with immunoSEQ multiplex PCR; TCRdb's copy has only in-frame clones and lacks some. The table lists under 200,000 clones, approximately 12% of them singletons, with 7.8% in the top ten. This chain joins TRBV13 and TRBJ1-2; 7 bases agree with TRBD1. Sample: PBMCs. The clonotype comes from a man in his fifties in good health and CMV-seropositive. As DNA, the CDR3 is TGTGCCAGCAGCTTAGCGGGACAGAGCTATGGCTACACCTTC. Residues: CASSLAGQSYGYTF.